Here is one T cell receptor (beta chain) with its context. This CDR3 has 15 amino acids. CDR1 SEHNR and CDR2 FQNEAQ come from the germline V gene (reference sequence). Trimming removed 2 bases from V and 8 bases from J; junction bases left unmatched: 9. The data originate from a study of T cells in Graves' hyperthyroidism and ophthalmopathy. Amplification of TCR beta CDR3 regions used RNA as the template. The HTBI primer set was used in a first-round RT-PCR of the TCR CDR3. TCRdb re-analysed the multiplex PCR reads in MiXCR, keeping a single row per CDR3 protein. The repertoire holds approximately 490,000 distinct CDR3 sequences, with around a fifth as singletons.

The sequenced sample consisted of blood. The chain links TRBV7-9 to TRBJ2-1; TRBD2 matches at 7 bases. This TCR was recovered from a woman between 65 and 79 years old with Graves' ophthalmopathy. The CDR3 bases are TGTGCCAGCAGCTTATATGGCGGGAGAAGGGATGAGCAGTTCTTC. Translated: CASSLYGGRRDEQFF.